This T cell receptor (beta chain) was documented in a study of T cell changes during pregnancy in multiple sclerosis (dated by TCRdb to the late 2010s). Study-level background: Changes in the T cell repertoire over the course of pregnancy were examined in this study in women with multiple sclerosis.

Comment on this clone: Its antigen is not yet known. Base qualities are missing; no much larger clone stands one base away.

The library relied on the immunoSEQ multiplex PCR assay. This immuneACCESS table, as held by TCRdb, lists in-frame sequences with V and J called but not all clones. Of the missing ones, under half trace to an unresolved V gene in checked studies; the others have no known cause. Within this sample are about 34,000 clones, with 70% to 90% of them counted one time only. The ten largest clones take up 3% to 4% of the sample. Sequencing was performed on CD8+ T cells from peripheral blood mononuclear cells, taken in the third trimester of pregnancy. The TCR originated in a female donor with multiple sclerosis, enrolled in a pregnancy study.

The nucleotide sequence reads as follows: TGCGCCAGCAGCCAAGTAATGGCGGGGGGGCCAGAGCAGTTCTTC. It specifies CASSQVMAGGPEQFF. The rearranged chain carries TRBV4-1 and TRBJ2-1; 9 bases in the middle match TRBD2. Reading from cysteine to phenylalanine, the CDR3 counts 15 amino acids. Left in the record is the CDR3 DNA by itself, 45 bases read in frame from the first base. Here V drops 1 base and J drops 10 bases, and the junction holds 8 bases not matched to any gene. CDR1 MGHRA and CDR2 YSYEKL were looked up in the germline V gene.